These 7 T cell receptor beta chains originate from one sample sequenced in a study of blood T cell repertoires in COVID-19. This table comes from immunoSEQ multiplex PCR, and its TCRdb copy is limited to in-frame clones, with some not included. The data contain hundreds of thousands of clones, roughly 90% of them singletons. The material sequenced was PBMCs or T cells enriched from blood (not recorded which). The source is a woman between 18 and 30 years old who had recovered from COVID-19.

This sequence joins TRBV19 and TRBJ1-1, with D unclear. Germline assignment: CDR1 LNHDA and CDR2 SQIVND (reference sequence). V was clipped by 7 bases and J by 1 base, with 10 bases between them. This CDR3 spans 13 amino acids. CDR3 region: CASTVAANTEAFF. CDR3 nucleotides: TGTGCCAGTACCGTGGCGGCGAACACTGAAGCTTTCTTT. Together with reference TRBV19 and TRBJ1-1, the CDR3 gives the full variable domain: DGGITQSPKYLFRKEGQNVTLSCEQNLNHDAMYWYRQDPGQGLRLIYYSQIVNDFQKGDIAEGYSVSREKKESFPLTVTSAQKNPTAFYLCASTVAANTEAFFGQGTRLTVV.

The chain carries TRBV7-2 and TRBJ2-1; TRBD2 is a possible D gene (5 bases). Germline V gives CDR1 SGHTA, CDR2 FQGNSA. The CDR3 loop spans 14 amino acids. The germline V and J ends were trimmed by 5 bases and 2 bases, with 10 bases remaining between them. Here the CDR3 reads CASSPGVTYNEQFF. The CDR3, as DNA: TGTGCCAGCAGCCCCGGGGTGACCTACAATGAGCAGTTCTTC.

This CDR3 reads CASSLRETGGGHPNEQYF. CDR3 nucleotide sequence: TGTGCCAGCAGCTTACGAGAGACTGGAGGAGGGCACCCTAACGAGCAGTACTTC. J is TRBJ2-7 and V is TRBV11-2; D is perhaps TRBD2 (6 bases). CDR1 is SGHAT, CDR2 FQNNGV, per germline. This CDR3 contains 18 residues. V was pared by 2 bases and J by 5 bases, with 25 bases between.

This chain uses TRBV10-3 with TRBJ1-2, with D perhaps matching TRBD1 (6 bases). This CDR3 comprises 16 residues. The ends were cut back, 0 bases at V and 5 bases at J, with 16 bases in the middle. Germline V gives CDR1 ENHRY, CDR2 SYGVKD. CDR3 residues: CAISESVAGALYGYTF. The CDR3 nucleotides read TGTGCCATCAGTGAGTCTGTAGCAGGGGCGTTATATGGCTACACCTTC.

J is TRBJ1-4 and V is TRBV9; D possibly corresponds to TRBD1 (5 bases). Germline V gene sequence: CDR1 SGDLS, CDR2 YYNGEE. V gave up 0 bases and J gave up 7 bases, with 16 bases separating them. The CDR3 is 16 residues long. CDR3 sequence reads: CASSVGSAARGEKLFF. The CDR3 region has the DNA TGTGCCAGCAGCGTAGGGTCGGCAGCTAGGGGTGAAAAACTGTTTTTT.

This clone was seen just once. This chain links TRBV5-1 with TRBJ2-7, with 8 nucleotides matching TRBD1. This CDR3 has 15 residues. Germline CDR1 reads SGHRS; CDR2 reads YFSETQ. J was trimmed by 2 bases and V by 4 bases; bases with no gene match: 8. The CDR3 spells CASSVAGGKPYEQYF. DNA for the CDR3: TGCGCCAGCAGCGTGGCAGGGGGCAAACCCTACGAGCAGTACTTC.

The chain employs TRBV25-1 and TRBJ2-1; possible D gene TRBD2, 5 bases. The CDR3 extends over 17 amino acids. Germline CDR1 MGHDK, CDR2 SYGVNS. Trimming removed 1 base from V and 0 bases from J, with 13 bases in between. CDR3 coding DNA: TGTGCCAGCAGTGAATTACAGCGGATGAGCTCCTACAATGAGCAGTTCTTC. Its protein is CASSELQRMSSYNEQFF.